This TCR beta chain was retrieved from a study of T cells after yellow fever vaccination. For the study at large: Fractions of limited cellularity were prepared by means of SMART-Seq v4 Ultra Low Input.

TCRdb used MiXCR to reprocess the 5' RACE reads, holding one entry per CDR3 protein. Seen here are approximately 510,000 distinct CDR3 sequences, 21% observed once, and the top ten hold about a sixth. The CDR3 covers 13 residues. Germline CDR1 reads SEHNR; CDR2 reads FQNEAQ (reference sequence). Concerning this clonotype itself: Antigen specificity is unknown. One end of the junction fails to match germline, which may point to a read error.

Findings of the study overall: Clonotypes found in both CD4 and CD8 compartments made up a small share.

The input for sequencing was PBMCs, taken roughly 20 days after the first yellow fever vaccination. This sequence joins TRBV7-9 and TRBJ1-5; D unresolved. The clonotype originates from a young man who received the YFV17D yellow fever vaccine. Written as DNA, the CDR3 is TGTACCAGCAGCCCACCCGGCGGACAGCCCCAGCATTTT. Amino acid sequence: CTSSPPGGQPQHF.